This TCR beta chain comes out of a study of CD8+CD57+ T cells in acquired aplastic anemia (dated by TCRdb to about 2018). The study in broad terms: A mean of 3.2 ug of DNA, ranging from roughly 0.18 to 30 ug, was extracted from sorted CD4+ and CD8+ cells. Summary of the overall study and its limitations: Twenty-nine CD8+ CDR3 sequences were found in both patients and controls but appeared to be highly expressed in patients and within the immunodominant clones of the patients. Patients and healthy controls showed no significant difference in CD8+ Simpson's diversity (P=0.060).

Trimming removed 11 bases from V and 1 base from J, leaving 13 bases between the germline ends. There are 13 amino acids in the CDR3, from cysteine to phenylalanine inclusive. The CDR3 DNA has 39 bases and is translated from base 1. From the germline V gene, CDR1 is KGHDR and CDR2 is SFDVKD. For this clonotype: This receptor's antigen is unknown. The record has no base qualities; no much larger clone is one base away.

In this study, sorted CD4+ and CD8+ T cells from the blood of healthy subjects and of severe aplastic anemia patients had their TCR repertoires deep-sequenced. Ficoll-Paque density gradient centrifugation was used to isolate peripheral blood mononuclear cells. Before DNA was extracted, CD4+ and CD8+ T cells were sorted using either FACS or magnetic beads. Profiling of TCR beta VDJ combinations and CDR3 sequences used genomic DNA as the template. TCR repertoire sequencing was run on an Illumina HiSeq 2000. Per the authors' processing: Repertoires were assessed using TRBV/TRBJ rearrangement plots, CDR3 size and DJ length profiles, and Simpson's diversity index. The most abundant DNA sequence in the deep sequencing data was taken as the immunodominant clone. CDR3 amino acid sequences were screened for sharing across subjects and were compared with published repertoires and the VDJdb database. TCRdb trimmed public reads at Q25 via fastp, called clones via MiXCR and kept in-frame beta chains. Rows merge per CDR3 protein into single entries with the most common DNA and genes. The V and J calls, along with clone size, are taken from TCRdb and not from the paper's own processing. Present in this sample are about 270,000 distinct CDR3 sequences, 45% to 65% of which were seen just once. Together, the top ten hold roughly 8% of the sample.

The chain employs TRBV24-1 and TRBJ1-1; the D gene cannot be resolved reliably. Sequenced: sorted CD4+, CD8+, or CD8+CD57+ T cells (not recorded which) from PBMCs. This TCR derives from a human donor with severe aplastic anemia or a healthy control (not recorded which). Read as DNA, the sequence is TGTGCCAGAACTACCTTTAAGAACACTGAAGCTTTCTTT. It is translated as CARTTFKNTEAFF.